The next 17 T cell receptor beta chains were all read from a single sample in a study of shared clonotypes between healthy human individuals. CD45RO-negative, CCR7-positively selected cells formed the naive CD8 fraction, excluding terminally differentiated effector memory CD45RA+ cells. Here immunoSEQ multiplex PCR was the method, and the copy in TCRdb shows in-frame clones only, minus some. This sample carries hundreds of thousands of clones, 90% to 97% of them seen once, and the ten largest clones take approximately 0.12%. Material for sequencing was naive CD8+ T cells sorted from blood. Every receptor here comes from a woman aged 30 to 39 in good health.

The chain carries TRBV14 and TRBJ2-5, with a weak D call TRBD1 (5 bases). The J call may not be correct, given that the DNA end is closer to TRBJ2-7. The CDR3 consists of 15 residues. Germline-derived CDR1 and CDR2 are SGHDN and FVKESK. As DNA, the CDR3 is TGTGCCAGCAGCCAAGCCAGGACACTTACCTACGAGCAGTACTTC. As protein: CASSQARTLTYEQYF.

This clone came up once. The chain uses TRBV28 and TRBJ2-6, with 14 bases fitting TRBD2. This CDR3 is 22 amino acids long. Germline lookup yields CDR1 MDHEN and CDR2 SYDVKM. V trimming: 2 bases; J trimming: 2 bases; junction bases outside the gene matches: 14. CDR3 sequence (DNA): TGTGCCAGCAGTTTAGGACTAGCGGGAGGAATAACTGGGCGAACTGGGGCCAACGTCCTGACTTTC. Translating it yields CASSLGLAGGITGRTGANVLTF.

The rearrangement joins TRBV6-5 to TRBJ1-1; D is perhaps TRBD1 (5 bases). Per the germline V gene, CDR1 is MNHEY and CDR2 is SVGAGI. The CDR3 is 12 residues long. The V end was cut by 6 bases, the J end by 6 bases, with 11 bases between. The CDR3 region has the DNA TGTGCCAGCAGGGGGGAGTCGCCTGAAGCTTTCTTT. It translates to CASRGESPEAFF.

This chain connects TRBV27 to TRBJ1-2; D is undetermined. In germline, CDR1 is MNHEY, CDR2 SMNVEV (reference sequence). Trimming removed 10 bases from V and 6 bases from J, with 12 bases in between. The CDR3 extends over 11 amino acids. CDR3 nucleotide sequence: TGTGCCATTATCACGGCGAATGGCTACACCTTC. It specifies CAIITANGYTF.

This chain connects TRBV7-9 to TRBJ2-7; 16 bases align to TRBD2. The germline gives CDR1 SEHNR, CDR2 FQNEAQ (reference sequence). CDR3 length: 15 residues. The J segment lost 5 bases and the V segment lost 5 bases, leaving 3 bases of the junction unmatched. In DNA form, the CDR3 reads TGTGCCAGCAGCCCCGGGACTAGCGGGAGGGACGAGCAGTACTTC. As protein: CASSPGTSGRDEQYF.

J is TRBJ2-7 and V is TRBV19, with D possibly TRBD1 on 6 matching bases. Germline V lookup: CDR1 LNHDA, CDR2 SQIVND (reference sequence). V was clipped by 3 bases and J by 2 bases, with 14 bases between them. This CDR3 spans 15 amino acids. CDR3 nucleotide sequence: TGTGCCAGTAGTATTCGCCGGACAGATACCTACGAGCAGTACTTC. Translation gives CASSIRRTDTYEQYF.

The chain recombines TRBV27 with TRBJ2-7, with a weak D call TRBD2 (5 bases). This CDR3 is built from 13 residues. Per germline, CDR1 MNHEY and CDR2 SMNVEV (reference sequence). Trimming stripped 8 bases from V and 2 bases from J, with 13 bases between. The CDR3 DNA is TGTGCCAGCTCCTATCCGGGGACCTACGAGCAGTACTTC. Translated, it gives CASSYPGTYEQYF.

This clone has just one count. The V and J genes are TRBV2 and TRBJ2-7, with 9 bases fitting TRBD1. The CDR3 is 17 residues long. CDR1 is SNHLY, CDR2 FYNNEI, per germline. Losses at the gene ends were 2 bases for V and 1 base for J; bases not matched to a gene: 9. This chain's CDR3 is CASSEISDRGNSYEQYF. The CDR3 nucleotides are TGTGCCAGCAGTGAAATTTCGGACAGGGGCAATTCCTACGAGCAGTACTTC.

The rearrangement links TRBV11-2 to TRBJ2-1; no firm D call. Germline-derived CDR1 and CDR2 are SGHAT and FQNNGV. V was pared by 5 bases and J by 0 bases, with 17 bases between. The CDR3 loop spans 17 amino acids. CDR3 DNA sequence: TGTGCCAGCAGCCCCCGACGGGTTGGGCCCTCCTACAATGAGCAGTTCTTC. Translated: CASSPRRVGPSYNEQFF.

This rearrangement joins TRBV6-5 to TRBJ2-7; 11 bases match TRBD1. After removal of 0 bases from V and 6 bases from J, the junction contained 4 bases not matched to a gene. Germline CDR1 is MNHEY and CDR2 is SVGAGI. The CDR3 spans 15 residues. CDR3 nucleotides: TGTGCCAGCAGTTACTCAAGGACAGGGGGCCTCGAGCAGTACTTC. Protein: CASSYSRTGGLEQYF.

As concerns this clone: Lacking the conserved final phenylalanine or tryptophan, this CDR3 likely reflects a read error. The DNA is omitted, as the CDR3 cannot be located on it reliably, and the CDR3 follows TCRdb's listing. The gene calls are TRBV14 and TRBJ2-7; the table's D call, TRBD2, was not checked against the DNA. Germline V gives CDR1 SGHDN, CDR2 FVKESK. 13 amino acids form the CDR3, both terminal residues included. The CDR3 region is CASIPRVAGGPSL.

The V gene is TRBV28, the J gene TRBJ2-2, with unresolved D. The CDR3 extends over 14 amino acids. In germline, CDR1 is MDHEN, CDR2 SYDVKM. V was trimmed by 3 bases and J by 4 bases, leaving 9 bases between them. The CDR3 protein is CASSFRMGTGELFF. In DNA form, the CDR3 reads TGTGCCAGCAGTTTTAGGATGGGCACCGGGGAGCTGTTTTTT. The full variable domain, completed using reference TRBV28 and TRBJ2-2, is DVKVTQSSRYLVKRTGEKVFLECVQDMDHENMFWYRQDPGLGLRLIYFSYDVKMKEKGDIPEGYSVSREKKERFSLILESASTNQTSMYLCASSFRMGTGELFFGEGSRLTVL.

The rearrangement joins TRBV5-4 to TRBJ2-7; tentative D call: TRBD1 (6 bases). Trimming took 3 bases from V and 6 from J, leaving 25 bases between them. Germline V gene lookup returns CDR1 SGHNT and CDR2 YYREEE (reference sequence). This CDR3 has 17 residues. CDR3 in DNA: TGTGCCAGCAGCTCCATAGTAACAGGGCATCCTGGACTCGAGCAGTACTTC. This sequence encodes CASSSIVTGHPGLEQYF.

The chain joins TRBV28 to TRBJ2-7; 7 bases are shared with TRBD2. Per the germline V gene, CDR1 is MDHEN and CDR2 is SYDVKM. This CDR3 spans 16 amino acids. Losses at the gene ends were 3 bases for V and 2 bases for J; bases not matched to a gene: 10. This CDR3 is CASSFLTAGLTYEQYF. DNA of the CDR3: TGTGCCAGCAGTTTCCTTACAGCGGGACTTACCTACGAGCAGTACTTC.

CDR3 sequence reads: CATSSTGLLVYEQYF. The CDR3 coding sequence is TGTGCCACCAGCAGCACTGGGCTACTTGTCTACGAGCAGTACTTC. The chain joins TRBV15 to TRBJ2-7, with D unclear. Germline values: CDR1 LNHNV, CDR2 YYDKDF (reference sequence). There are 15 residues in the CDR3. Trimming took off 3 bases at V and 3 bases at J, with 15 bases between the two ends.

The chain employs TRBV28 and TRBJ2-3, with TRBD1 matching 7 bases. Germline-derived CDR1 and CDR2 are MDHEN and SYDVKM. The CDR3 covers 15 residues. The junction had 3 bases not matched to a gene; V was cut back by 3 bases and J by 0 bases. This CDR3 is CASSFKGASTDTQYF. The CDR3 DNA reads TGTGCCAGCAGTTTTAAGGGGGCTAGCACAGATACGCAGTATTTT.

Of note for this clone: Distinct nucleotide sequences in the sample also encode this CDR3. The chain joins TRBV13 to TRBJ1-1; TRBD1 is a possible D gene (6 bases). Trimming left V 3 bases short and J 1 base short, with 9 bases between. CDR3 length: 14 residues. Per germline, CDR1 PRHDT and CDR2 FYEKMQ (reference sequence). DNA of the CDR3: TGTGCCAGCAGCTTGGGGGCCGGGAACACTGAAGCTTTCTTT. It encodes CASSLGAGNTEAFF.